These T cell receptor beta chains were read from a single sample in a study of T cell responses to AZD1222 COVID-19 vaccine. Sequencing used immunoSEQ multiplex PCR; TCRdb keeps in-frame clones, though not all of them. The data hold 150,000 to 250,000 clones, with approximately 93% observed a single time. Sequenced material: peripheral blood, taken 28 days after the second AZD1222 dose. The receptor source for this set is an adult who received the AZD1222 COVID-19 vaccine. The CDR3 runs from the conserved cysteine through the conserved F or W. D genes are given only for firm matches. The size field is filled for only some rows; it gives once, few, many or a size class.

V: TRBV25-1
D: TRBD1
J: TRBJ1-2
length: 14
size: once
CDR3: CASSPTGGDYGYTF
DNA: TGTGCCAGCAGTCCCACAGGGGGAGACTATGGCTACACCTTC

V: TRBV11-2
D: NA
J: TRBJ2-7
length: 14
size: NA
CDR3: CASSLVQGVQEQYF
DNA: TGTGCCAGCAGCTTAGTTCAGGGAGTGCAAGAGCAGTACTTC

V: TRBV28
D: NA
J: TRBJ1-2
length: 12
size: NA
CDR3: CASSLPGYGYTF
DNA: TGTGCCAGCAGTTTACCGGGGTATGGCTACACCTTC

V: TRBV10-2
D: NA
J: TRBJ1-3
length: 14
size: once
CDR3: CASSAPGSGNTIYF
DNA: TGCGCCAGCAGCGCACCTGGCTCTGGAAACACCATATATTTT

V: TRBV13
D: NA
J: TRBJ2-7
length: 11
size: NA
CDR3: CASSPRGEQYF
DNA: TGTGCCAGCAGCCCAAGAGGCGAGCAGTACTTC

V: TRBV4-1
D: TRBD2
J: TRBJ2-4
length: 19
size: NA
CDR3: CASSQSGQGGILAKNIQYF
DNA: TGCGCCAGCAGCCAATCAGGGCAGGGAGGGATTTTAGCCAAAAACATTCAGTACTTC

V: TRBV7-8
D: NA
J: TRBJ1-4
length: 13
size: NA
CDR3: CASSLGGVKKLFF
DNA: TGTGCCAGCAGCTTAGGAGGGGTGAAGAAACTGTTTTTT

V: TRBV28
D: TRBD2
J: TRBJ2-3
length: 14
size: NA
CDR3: CASSLAGGSDTQYF
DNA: TGTGCCAGCAGTCTAGCGGGGGGCTCAGATACGCAGTATTTT

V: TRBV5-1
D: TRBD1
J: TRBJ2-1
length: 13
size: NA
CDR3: CASSPGQAGEQFF
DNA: TGCGCCAGCAGCCCTGGACAGGCCGGGGAGCAGTTCTTC

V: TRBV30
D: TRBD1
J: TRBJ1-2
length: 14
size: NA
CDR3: CAWRGTELRYGYTF
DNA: TGTGCCTGGCGCGGGACAGAACTTCGCTATGGCTACACCTTC

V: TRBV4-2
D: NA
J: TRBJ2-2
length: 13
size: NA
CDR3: CASSQKRAGELFF
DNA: TGTGCCAGCAGCCAGAAGAGGGCCGGGGAGCTGTTTTTT

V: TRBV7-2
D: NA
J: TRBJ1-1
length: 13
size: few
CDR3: CASSQQTWEEAFF
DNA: TGTGCCAGCAGCCAGCAGACGTGGGAAGAAGCTTTCTTT

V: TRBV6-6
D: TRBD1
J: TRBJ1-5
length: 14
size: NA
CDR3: CASSPTGGNQPQHF
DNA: TGTGCCAGCAGCCCCACAGGGGGCAATCAGCCCCAGCATTTT

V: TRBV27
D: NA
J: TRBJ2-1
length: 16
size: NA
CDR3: CASSFGAPSSYNEQFF
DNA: TGTGCCAGCAGTTTCGGCGCCCCTAGCTCCTACAATGAGCAGTTCTTC

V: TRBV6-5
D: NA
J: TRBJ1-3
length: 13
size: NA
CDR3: CASVAGTGNTIYF
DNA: TGTGCCAGCGTGGCAGGGACTGGAAACACCATATATTTT

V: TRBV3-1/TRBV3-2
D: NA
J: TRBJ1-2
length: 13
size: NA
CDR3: CASSHLQRGGYTF
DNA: TGTGCCAGCAGCCACCTACAGAGGGGTGGCTACACCTTC

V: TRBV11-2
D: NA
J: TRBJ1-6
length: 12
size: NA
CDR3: CASSGADLKLHF
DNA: TGTGCCAGCAGCGGGGCAGACTTAAAGCTCCACTTT

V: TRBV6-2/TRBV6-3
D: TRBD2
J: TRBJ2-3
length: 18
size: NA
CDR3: CASSYWARRGGITDTQYF
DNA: TGTGCCAGCAGTTATTGGGCTCGGCGGGGGGGGATCACAGATACGCAGTATTTT

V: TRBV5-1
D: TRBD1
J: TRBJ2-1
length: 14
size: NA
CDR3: CASSLAGGQGEQFF
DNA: TGCGCCAGCAGCTTGGCCGGAGGACAGGGGGAGCAGTTCTTC

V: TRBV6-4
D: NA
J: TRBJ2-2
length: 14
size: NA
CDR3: CASTYGVGTGELFF
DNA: TGTGCCAGCACGTACGGGGTGGGCACCGGGGAGCTGTTTTTT

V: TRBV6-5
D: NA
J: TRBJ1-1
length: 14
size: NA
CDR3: CASRDGHMNTEAFF
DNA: TGTGCCAGCAGAGACGGACACATGAACACTGAAGCTTTCTTT

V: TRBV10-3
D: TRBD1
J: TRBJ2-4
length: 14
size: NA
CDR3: CAISAGQGADIQYF
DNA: TGTGCCATCAGTGCGGGACAGGGGGCTGACATTCAGTACTTC

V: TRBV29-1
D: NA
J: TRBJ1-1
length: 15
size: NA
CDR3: CSVGAESNMNTEAFF
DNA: TGCAGCGTTGGGGCAGAAAGTAACATGAACACTGAAGCTTTCTTT

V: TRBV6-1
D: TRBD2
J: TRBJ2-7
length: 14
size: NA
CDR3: CASSDRGGPGEQYF
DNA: TGTGCCAGCAGTGATCGGGGGGGGCCGGGTGAGCAGTACTTC

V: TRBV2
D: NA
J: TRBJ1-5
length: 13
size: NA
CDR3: CASSRDVNQPQHF
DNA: TGTGCCAGCAGTAGGGACGTCAATCAGCCCCAGCATTTT

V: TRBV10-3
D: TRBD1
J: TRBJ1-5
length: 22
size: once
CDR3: CAISESLYPLPAQGAGNQPQHF
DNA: TGTGCCATCAGTGAGTCCCTTTATCCCCTTCCCGCCCAGGGGGCTGGTAATCAGCCCCAGCATTTT

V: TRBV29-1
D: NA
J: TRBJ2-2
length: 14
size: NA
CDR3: CSVGQTTNTGELFF
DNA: TGCAGCGTTGGGCAGACTACTAACACCGGGGAGCTGTTTTTT

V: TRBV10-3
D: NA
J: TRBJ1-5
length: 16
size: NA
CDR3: CAISETENGLNQPQHF
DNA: TGTGCCATCAGTGAGACAGAAAACGGACTTAATCAGCCCCAGCATTTT

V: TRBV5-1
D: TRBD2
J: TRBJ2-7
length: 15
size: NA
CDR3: CASSLESQRGYEQYF
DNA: TGCGCCAGCAGCTTGGAGTCGCAGCGGGGCTACGAGCAGTACTTC

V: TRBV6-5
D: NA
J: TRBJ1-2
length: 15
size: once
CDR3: CASTPRRGDNYGYTF
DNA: TGTGCCAGCACCCCCCGTCGGGGAGATAACTATGGCTACACCTTC

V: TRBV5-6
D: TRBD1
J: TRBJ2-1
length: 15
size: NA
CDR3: CASSLKDRAYNEQFF
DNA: TGTGCCAGCAGCTTGAAGGACAGGGCATACAATGAGCAGTTCTTC

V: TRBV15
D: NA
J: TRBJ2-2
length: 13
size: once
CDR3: CATGRGVTGELFF
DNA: TGTGCCACCGGCCGGGGCGTCACCGGGGAGCTGTTTTTT

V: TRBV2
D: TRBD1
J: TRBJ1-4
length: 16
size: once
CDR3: CASSDRQGGTNEKLFF
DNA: TGTGCCAGCAGTGATCGACAGGGAGGAACTAATGAAAAACTGTTTTTT

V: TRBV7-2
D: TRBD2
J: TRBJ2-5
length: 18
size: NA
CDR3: CASSPPGTSGVPGETQYF
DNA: TGTGCCAGCAGCCCGCCGGGGACTAGCGGGGTCCCGGGAGAGACCCAGTACTTC

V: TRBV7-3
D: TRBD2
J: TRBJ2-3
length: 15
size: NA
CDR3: CASSPGTSNTDTQYF
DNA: TGTGCCAGCAGCCCCGGGACTAGTAACACAGATACGCAGTATTTT

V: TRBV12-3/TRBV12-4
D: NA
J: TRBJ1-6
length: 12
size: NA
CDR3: CASRQVNSPLHF
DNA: TGTGCCAGCAGACAAGTTAATTCACCCCTCCACTTT

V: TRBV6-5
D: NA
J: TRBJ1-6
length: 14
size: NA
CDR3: CASSPGTDNSPLHF
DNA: TGTGCCAGCAGCCCAGGGACGGATAATTCACCCCTCCACTTT

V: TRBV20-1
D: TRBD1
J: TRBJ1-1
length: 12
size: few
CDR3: CSASHRGTEAFF
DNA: TGCAGTGCTAGTCACAGGGGAACTGAAGCTTTCTTT

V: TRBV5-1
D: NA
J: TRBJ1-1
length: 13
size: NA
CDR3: CASKGWVNTEAFF
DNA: TGCGCCAGTAAGGGGTGGGTGAACACTGAAGCTTTCTTT

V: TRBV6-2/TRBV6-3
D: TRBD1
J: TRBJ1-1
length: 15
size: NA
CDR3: CASSHPGQQNTEAFF
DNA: TGTGCCAGCAGTCATCCGGGACAGCAGAACACTGAAGCTTTCTTT

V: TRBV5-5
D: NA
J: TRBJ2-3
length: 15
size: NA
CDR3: CASSSGLVFTDTQYF
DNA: TGTGCCAGCAGCTCGGGACTGGTTTTCACAGATACGCAGTATTTT

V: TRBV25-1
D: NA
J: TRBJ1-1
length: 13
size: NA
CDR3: CASSETLRDGAFF
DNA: TGTGCCAGCAGTGAGACGTTGAGGGACGGAGCTTTCTTT

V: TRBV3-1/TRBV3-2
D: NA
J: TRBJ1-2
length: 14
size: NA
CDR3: CASSLSAGFDGYTF
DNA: TGTGCCAGCAGCCTCTCGGCGGGGTTCGATGGCTACACCTTC